This T cell receptor (beta chain) appears in the sequencing data of a study of blood T cell repertoires in COVID-19. Across the whole study: Samples of COVID-19 (acute and convalescent) were obtained from the United States, Italy and Spain. PBMCs, B-cell-depleted T cells, or T cells provided the cDNA or gDNA that made up the material.

The CDR3 consists of 14 residues. Unmatched junction bases numbered 5, after V lost 7 bases and J lost 0 bases. Germline lookup yields CDR1 SQVTM and CDR2 ANQGSEA. The sample holds a few counts of this clone. TCRdb's table, derived via immunoSEQ multiplex PCR, lists solely in-frame clones and lacks some. The sample contains about 110,000 clones, roughly four fifths of which appear only once. Source material: peripheral blood. The genes are TRBV29-1 and TRBJ2-2, with TRBD1 matching 7 bases. This sequence was found in a woman aged 55-70 years with acute or convalescent COVID-19. The CDR3 sequence is CSARQGANTGELFF. The DNA for the CDR3 is TGCAGCGCCCGACAGGGAGCGAACACCGGGGAGCTGTTTTTT.